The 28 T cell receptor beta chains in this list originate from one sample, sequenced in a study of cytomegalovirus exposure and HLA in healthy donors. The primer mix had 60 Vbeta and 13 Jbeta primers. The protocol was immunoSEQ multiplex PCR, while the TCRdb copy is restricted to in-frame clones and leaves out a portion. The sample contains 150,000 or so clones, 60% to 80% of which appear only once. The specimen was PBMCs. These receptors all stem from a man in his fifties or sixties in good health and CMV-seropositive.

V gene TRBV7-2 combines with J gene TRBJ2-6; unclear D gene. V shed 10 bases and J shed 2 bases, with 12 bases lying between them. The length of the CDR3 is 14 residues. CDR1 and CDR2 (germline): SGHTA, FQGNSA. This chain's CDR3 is CANPVVPGANVLTF. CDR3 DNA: TGTGCCAACCCGGTAGTCCCTGGGGCCAACGTCCTGACTTTC.

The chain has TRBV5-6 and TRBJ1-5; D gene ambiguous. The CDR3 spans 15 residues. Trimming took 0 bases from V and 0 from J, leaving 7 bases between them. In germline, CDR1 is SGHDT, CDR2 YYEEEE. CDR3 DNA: TGTGCCAGCAGCTTGGGGCAGTTTAGCAATCAGCCCCAGCATTTT. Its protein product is CASSLGQFSNQPQHF.

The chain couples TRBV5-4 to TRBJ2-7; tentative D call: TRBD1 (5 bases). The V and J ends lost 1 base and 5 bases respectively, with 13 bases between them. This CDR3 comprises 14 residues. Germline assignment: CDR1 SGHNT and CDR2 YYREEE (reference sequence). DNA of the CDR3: TGTGCCAGCAGCTTGTCAGGGAATCAGGACGAGCAGTACTTC. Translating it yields CASSLSGNQDEQYF.

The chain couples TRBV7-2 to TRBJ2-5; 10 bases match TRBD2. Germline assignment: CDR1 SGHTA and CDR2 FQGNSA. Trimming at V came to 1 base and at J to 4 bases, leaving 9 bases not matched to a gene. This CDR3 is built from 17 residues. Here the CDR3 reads CASSLDPAGGPRETQYF. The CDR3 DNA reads TGTGCCAGCAGCTTAGATCCAGCGGGGGGGCCGCGAGAGACCCAGTACTTC.

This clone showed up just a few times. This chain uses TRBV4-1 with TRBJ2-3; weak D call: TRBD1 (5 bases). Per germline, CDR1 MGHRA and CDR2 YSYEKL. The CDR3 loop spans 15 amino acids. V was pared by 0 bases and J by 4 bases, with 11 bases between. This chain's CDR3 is CASSQEGRVADTQYF. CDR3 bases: TGCGCCAGCAGCCAAGAGGGCAGGGTCGCAGATACGCAGTATTTT.

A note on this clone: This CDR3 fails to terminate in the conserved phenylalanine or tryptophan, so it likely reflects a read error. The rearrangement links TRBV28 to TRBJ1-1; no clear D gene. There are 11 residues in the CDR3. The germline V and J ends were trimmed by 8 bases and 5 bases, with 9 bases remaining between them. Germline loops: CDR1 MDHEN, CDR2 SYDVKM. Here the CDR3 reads CASEGGTEAFY. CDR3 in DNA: TGTGCCAGCGAGGGTGGAACTGAAGCTTTCTAT.

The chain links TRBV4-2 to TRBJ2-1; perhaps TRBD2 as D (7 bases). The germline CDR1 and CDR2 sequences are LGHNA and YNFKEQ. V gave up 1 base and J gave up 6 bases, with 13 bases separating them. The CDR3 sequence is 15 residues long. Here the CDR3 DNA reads TGTGCCAGCAGCCAAGGGGGCCGGGGGGCCAATGAGCAGTTCTTC. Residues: CASSQGGRGANEQFF.

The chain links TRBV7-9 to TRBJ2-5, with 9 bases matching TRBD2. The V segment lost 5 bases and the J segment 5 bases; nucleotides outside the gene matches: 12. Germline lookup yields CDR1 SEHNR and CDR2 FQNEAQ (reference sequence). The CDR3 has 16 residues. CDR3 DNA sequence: TGTGCCAGCAGCCGCGAATGGGCGGGGGGGGATGAGACCCAGTACTTC. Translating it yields CASSREWAGGDETQYF.

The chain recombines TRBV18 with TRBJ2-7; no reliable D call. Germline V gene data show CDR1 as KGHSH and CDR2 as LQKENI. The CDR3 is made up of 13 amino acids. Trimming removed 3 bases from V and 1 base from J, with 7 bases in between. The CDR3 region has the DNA TGTGCCAGCTCACCCCTGGAGTCCTACGAGCAGTACTTC. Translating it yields CASSPLESYEQYF.

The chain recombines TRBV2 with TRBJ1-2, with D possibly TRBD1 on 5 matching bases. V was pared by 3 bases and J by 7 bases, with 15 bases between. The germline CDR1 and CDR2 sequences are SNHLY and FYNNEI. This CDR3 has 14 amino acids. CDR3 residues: CASSEWKQVPGYTF. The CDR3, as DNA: TGTGCCAGCAGTGAGTGGAAACAGGTGCCTGGCTACACCTTC.

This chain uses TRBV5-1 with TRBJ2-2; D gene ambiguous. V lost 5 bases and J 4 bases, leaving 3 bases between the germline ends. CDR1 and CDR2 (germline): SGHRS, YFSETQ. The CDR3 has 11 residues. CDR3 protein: CASRATGELFF. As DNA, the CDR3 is TGCGCCAGCAGGGCCACCGGGGAGCTGTTTTTT.

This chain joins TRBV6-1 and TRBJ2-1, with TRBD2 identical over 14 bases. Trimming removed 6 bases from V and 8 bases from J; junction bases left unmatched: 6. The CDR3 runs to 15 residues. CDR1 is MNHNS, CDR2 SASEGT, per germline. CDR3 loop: CASSPTSGGAYEQFF. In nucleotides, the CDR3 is TGTGCCAGCAGCCCGACTAGCGGGGGGGCCTATGAGCAGTTCTTC.

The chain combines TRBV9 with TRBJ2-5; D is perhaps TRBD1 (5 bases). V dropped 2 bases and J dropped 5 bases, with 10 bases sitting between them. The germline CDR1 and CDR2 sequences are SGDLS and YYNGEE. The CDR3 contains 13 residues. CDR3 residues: CASSVMGPETQYF. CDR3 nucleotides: TGTGCCAGCAGCGTCATGGGGCCGGAGACCCAGTACTTC.

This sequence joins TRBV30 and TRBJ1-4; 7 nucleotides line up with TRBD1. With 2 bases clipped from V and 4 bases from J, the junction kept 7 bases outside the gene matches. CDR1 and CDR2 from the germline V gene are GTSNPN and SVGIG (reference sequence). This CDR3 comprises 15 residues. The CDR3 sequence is CAWSQQGPNNEKLFF. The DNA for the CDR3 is TGTGCCTGGAGTCAACAGGGGCCAAATAATGAAAAACTGTTTTTT.

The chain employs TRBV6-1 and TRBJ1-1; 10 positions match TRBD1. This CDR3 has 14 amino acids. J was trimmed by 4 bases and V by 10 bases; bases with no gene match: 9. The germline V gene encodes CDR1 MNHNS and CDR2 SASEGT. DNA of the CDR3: TGTGCCATACAACGGACAGGGGGATCCACTGAAGCTTTCTTT. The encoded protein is CAIQRTGGSTEAFF.

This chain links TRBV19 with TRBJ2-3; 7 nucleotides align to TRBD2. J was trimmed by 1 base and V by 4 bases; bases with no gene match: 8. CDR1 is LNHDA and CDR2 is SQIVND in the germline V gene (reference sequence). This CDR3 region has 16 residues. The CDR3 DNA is TGTGCCAGTAGTAACCGGGGAGGGTTTCGCACAGATACGCAGTATTTT. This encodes CASSNRGGFRTDTQYF.

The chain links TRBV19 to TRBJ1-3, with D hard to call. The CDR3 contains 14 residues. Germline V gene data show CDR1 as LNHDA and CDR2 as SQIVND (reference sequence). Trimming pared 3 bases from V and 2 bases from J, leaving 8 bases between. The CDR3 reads CASSITTAGNTIYF. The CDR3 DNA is TGTGCCAGTAGTATTACAACAGCTGGAAACACCATATATTTT.

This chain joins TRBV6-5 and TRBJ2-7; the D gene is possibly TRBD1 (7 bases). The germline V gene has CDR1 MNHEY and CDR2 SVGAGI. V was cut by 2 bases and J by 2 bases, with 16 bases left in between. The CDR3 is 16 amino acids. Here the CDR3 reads CASSYVRQGGTYEQYV. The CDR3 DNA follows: TGTGCCAGCAGTTACGTCAGACAGGGAGGTACCTACGAGCAGTACGTC.

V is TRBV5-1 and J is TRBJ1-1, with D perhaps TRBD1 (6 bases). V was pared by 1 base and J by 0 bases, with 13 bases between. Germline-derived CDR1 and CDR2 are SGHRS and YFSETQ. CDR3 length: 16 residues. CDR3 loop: CASSLSGQTMNTEAFF. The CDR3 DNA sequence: TGCGCCAGCAGCTTGAGCGGACAGACGATGAACACTGAAGCTTTCTTT.

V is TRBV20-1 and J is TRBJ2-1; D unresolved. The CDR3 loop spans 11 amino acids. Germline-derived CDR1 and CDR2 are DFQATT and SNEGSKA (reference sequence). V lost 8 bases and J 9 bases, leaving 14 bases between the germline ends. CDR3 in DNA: TGCAGTCCGACTCGCGTTGGTGAGCAGTTCTTC. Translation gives CSPTRVGEQFF.

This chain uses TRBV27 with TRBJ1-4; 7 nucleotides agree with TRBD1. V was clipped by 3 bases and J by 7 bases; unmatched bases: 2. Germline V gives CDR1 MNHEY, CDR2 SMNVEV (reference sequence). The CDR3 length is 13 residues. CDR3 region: CASSFDRAEKLFF. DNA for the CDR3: TGTGCCAGCAGTTTTGACAGGGCTGAAAAACTGTTTTTT.

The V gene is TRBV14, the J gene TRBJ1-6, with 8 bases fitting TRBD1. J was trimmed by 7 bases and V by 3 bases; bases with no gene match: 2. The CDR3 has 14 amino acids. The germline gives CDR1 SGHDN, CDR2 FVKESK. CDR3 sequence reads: CASSHRTGNSPLHF. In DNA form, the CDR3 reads TGTGCCAGCAGCCACCGGACAGGGAATTCACCCCTCCACTTT.

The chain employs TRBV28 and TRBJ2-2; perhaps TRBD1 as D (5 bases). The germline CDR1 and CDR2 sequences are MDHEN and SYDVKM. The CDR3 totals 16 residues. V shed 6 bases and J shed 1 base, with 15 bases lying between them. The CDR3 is CASSPSKTENTGELFF. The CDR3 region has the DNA TGTGCCAGCAGCCCTTCTAAGACAGAGAACACCGGGGAGCTGTTTTTT.

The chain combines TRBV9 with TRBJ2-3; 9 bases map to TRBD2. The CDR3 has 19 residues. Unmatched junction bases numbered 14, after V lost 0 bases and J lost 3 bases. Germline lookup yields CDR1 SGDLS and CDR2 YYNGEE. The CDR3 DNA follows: TGTGCCAGCAGCGTAGGCCGGCTAGCGGGACCGACCCTAACAGATACGCAGTATTTT. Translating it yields CASSVGRLAGPTLTDTQYF.

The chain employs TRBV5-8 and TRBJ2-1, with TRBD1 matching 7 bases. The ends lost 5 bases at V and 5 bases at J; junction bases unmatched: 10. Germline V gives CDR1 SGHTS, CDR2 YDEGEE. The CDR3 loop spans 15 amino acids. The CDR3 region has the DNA TGTGCCAGCAGTTCAGACAGGGTATGGAACAATGAGCAGTTCTTC. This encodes CASSSDRVWNNEQFF.

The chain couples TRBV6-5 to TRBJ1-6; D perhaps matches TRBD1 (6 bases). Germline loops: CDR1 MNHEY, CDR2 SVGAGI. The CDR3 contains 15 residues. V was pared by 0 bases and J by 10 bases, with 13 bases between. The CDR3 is CASSYSGRGRSPLHF. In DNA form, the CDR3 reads TGTGCCAGCAGTTACTCGGGCAGGGGACGGTCACCCCTCCACTTT.

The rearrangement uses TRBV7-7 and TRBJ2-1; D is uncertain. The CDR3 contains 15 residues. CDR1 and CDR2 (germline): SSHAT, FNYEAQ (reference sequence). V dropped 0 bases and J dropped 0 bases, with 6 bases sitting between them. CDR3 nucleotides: TGTGCCAGCAGCTTAGCACAGAGCTCCTACAATGAGCAGTTCTTC. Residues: CASSLAQSSYNEQFF.

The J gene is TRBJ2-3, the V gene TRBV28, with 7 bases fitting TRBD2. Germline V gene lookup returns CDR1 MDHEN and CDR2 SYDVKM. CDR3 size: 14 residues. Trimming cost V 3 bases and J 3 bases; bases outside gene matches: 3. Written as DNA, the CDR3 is TGTGCCAGCAGTTTCGGGACTACAACAGATACGCAGTATTTT. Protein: CASSFGTTTDTQYF.